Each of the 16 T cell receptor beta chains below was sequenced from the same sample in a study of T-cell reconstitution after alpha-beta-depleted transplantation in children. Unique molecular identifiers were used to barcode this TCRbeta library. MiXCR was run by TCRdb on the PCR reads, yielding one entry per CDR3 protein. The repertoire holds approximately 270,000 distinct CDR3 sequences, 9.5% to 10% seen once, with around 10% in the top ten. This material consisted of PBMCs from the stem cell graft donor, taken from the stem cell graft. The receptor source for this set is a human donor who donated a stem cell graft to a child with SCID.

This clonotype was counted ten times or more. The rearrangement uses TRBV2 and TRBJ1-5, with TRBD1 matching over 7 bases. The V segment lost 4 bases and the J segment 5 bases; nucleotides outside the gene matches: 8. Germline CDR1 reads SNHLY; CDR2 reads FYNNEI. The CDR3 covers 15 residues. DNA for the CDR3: TGTGCCAGCAGTGGGGACAGCCAGAACTATCAGCCCCAGCATTTT. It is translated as CASSGDSQNYQPQHF. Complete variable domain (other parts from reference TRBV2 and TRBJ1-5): EPEVTQTPSHQVTQMGQEVILRCVPISNHLYFYWYRQILGQKVEFLVSFYNNEISEKSEIFDDQFSVERPDGSNFTLKIRSTKLEDSAMYFCASSGDSQNYQPQHFGDGTRLSIL.

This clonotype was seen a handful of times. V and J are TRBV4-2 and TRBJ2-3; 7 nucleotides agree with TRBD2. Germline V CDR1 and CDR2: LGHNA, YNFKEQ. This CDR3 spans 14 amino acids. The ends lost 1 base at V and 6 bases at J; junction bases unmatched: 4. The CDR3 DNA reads TGTGCCAGCAGCCAAGCCGACGGGGGGGATACGCAGTATTTT. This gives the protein CASSQADGGDTQYF.

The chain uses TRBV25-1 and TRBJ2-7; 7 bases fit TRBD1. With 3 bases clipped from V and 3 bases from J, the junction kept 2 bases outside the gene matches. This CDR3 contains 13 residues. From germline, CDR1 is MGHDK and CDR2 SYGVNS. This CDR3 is CASSDSGGYEQYF. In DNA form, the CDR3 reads TGTGCCAGCAGTGATTCAGGGGGCTACGAGCAGTACTTC.

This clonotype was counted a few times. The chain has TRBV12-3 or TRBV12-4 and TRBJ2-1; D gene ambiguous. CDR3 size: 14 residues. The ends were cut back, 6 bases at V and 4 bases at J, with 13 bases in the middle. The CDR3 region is CASSRAFWYNEQFF. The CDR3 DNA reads TGTGCCAGCAGCCGTGCTTTCTGGTACAATGAGCAGTTCTTC.

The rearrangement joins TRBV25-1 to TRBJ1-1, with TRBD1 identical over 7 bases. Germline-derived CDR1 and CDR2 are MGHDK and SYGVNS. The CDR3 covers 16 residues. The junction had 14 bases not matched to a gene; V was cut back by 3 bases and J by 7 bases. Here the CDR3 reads CASSEYQGGRGVEAFF. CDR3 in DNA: TGTGCCAGCAGTGAGTACCAGGGGGGGCGAGGTGTTGAAGCTTTCTTT.

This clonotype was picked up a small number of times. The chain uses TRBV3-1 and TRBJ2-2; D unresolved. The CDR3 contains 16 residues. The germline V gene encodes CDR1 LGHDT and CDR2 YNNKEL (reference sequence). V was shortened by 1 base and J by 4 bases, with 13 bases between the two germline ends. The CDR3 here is CASSQGVLRSTGELFF. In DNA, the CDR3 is TGTGCCAGCAGCCAAGGGGTTTTGCGGAGCACCGGGGAGCTGTTTTTT.

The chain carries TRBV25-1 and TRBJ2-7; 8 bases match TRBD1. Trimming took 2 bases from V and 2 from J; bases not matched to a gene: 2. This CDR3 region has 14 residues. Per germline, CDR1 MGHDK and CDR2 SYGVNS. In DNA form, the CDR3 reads TGTGCCAGCAGTGAAGGGACAGGCCCCTACGAGCAGTACTTC. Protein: CASSEGTGPYEQYF.

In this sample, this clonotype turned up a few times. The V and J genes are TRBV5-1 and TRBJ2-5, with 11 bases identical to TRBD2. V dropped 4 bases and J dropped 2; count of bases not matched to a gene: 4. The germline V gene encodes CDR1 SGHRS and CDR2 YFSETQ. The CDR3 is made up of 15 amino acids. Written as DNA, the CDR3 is TGCGCCAGCAGCACCACTAGCGGGAGACAAGAGACCCAGTACTTC. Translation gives CASSTTSGRQETQYF.

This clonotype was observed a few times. The DNA for the CDR3 is TGTGCCAGCAGTCCGTGGACAGGGACGAACACTGAAGCTTTCTTT. It yields the protein CASSPWTGTNTEAFF. The genes are TRBV6-1 and TRBJ1-1, with 8 nucleotides matching TRBD1. V lost 5 bases, J lost 1 base, and 6 bases stayed unmatched. The CDR3 runs to 15 residues. Germline values: CDR1 MNHNS, CDR2 SASEGT.

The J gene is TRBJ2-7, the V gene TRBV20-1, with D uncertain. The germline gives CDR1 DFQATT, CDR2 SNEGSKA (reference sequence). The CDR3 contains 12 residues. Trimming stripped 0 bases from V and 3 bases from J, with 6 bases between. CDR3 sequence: CSARDYGYEQYF. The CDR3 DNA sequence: TGCAGTGCTAGAGATTACGGCTACGAGCAGTACTTC.

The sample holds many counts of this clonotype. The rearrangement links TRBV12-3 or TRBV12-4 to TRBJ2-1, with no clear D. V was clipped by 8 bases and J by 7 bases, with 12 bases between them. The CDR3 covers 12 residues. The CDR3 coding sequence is TGTGCCAGCGTGGGCGTTCTTAATGAGCAGTTCTTC. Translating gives CASVGVLNEQFF.

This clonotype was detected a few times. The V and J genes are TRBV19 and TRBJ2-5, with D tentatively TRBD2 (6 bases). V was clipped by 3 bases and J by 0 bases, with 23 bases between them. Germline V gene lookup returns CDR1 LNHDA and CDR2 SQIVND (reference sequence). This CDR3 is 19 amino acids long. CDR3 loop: CASSITGSPPLADQETQYF. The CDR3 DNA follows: TGTGCCAGTAGTATCACCGGCAGTCCCCCTTTAGCGGACCAAGAGACCCAGTACTTC.

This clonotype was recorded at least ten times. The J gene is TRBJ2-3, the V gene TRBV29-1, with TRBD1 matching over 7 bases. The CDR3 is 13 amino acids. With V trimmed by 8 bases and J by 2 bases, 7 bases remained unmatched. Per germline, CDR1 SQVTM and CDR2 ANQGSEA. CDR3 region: CSLRGKYTDTQYF. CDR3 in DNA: TGCAGCCTCAGGGGGAAATACACAGATACGCAGTATTTT.

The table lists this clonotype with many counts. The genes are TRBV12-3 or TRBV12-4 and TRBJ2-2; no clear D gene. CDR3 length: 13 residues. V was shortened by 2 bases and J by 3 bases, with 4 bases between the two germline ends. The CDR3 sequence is CASSLPDTGELFF. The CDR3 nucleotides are TGTGCCAGCAGTTTACCCGACACCGGGGAGCTGTTTTTT.

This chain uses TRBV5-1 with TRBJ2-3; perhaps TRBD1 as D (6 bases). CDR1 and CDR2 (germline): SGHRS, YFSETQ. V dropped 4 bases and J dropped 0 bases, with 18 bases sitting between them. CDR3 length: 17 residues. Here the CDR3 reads CASSEPTGTISTDTQYF. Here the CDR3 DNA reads TGCGCCAGCAGCGAACCGACCGGGACAATTAGCACAGATACGCAGTATTTT.

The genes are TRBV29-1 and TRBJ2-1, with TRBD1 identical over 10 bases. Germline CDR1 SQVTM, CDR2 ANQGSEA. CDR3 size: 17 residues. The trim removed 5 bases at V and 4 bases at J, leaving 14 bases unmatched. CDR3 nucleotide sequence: TGCAGCGTTTTCAACCGGGACAGGGGCGGGGGGTACAATGAGCAGTTCTTC. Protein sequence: CSVFNRDRGGGYNEQFF.